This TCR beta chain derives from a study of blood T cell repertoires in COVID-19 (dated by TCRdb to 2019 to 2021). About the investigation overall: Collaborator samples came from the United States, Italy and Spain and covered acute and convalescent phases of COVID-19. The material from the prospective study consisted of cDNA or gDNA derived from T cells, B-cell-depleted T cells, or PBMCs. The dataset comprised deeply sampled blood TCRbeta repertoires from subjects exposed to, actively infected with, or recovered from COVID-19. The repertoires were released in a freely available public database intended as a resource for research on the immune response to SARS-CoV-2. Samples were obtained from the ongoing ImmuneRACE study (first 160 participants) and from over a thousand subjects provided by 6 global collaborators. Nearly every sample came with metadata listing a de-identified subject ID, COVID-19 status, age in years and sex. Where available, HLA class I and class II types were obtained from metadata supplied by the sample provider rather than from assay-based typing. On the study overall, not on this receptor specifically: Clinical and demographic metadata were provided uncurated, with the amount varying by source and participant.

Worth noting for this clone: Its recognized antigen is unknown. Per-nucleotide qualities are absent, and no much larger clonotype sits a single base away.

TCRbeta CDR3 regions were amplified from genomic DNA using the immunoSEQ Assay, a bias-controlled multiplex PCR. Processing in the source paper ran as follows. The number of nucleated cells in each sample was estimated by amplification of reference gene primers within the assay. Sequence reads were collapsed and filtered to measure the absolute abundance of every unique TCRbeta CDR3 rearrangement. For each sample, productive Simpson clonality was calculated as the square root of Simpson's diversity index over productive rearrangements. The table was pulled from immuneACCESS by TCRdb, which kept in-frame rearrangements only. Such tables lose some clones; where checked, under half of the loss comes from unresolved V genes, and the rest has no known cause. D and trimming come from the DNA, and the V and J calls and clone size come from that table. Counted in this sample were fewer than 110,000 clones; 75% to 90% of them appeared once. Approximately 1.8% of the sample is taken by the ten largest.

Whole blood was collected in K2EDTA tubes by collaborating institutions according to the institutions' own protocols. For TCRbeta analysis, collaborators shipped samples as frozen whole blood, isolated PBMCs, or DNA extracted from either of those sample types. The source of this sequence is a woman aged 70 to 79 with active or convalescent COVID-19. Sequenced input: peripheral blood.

The CDR3 reads as follows: CASSLEGGPHNEQFF. The DNA is as follows: TGCGCCAGCAGCTTGGAGGGAGGGCCCCACAATGAGCAGTTCTTC. The rearrangement combines TRBV5-1 with TRBJ2-1, and TRBD2 aligns with 7 junction nucleotides. CDR3 length: 15 amino acids, cysteine to phenylalanine. Kept here is only the CDR3 DNA, which spans 45 bases and is read in frame from base 1. From V the trimming removes 0 bases and from J it removes 5 bases, while the gene matches leave 5 bases of the junction unaccounted for. CDR1 and CDR2 (SGHRS, YFSETQ) derive from the germline V gene.